Below are 2 T cell receptor beta chains sequenced from a single sample in a study of T cell changes during pregnancy in multiple sclerosis (dated by TCRdb to between 2019 and 2020). The library relied on the immunoSEQ multiplex PCR assay. In its TCRdb copy, this immuneACCESS table keeps in-frame sequences only and misses some clones. Where compared with another copy, unresolved V genes explain less than half of these, and the others have no known cause. This sample is represented by around 50,000 clones; approximately 95% of them were singletons. The ten largest clones add up to around 6.4% of the sample. The material was CD8+ T cells from peripheral blood mononuclear cells, obtained in the first trimester of pregnancy. Receptor source: a female donor with multiple sclerosis, enrolled in a pregnancy study.

The rearrangement joins TRBV27 to TRBJ1-1; 8 nucleotides agree with TRBD1. V lost 3 bases to trimming and J lost 7 bases; unmatched junction nucleotides: 13. The CDR3 is 16 amino acids. CDR1 MNHEY and CDR2 SMNVEV come from the germline V gene (reference sequence). For the CDR3, the DNA is TGTGCCAGCAGTTTTTCCGGGACAGGTACTATGGGTGAAGCTTTCTTT. It translates to CASSFSGTGTMGEAFF.

The chain combines TRBV5-1 with TRBJ2-3; 9 bases map to TRBD2. The V and J ends lost 0 bases and 0 bases, in that order; junction bases with no gene match: 5. Per germline, CDR1 SGHRS and CDR2 YFSETQ. The CDR3 runs 17 residues. CDR3 coding DNA: TGCGCCAGCAGCTTGGGGGCTAGCGGGATGAGCACAGATACGCAGTATTTT. This translates into CASSLGASGMSTDTQYF.